This T cell receptor beta chain appears in the sequencing data of a study of blood T cells in healthy people across ages. Study findings and constraints: A roughly linear age-dependent decrease characterized TCR beta diversity per million T cells. Researchers judged that diversity estimates from one million T cells fell short of true values.

Germline V lookup: CDR1 MNHEY, CDR2 SVGAGI. Trimming shortened V by 2 bases and J by 3 bases, and 13 bases separated the two germline ends. The CDR3 covers 16 residues. On this clonotype: Its antigen is not known.

No fewer than 6 micrograms of total RNA were isolated from every sample. A J-beta primer mix and a sample-barcoded 5' primer were used in a second PCR of roughly 7 to 12 cycles. TCRdb re-called the 5' RACE reads through MiXCR, storing one row per CDR3 protein. The sample shows some 920,000 distinct CDR3 sequences, about 53% of them seen only once. The chain recombines TRBV6-5 with TRBJ2-2; D possibly corresponds to TRBD2 (5 bases). This receptor was taken from an older woman in good health. The sample consisted of blood. CDR3 DNA sequence: TGTGCCAGCAGTTACGATCGGGGAGTGTACACCGGGGAGCTGTTTTTT. Its protein product is CASSYDRGVYTGELFF.